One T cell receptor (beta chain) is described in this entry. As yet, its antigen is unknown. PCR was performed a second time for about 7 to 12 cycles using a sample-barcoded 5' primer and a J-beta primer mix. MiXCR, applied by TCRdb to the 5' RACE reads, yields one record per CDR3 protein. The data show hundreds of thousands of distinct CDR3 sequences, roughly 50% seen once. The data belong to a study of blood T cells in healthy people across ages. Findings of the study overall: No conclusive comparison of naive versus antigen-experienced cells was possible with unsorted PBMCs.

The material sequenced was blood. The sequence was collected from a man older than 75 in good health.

The CDR3 bases are TGTGCCAGCACGGCAGGGGGCGCGGAAGGCTACACCTTC. It is translated as CASTAGGAEGYTF. The gene calls are TRBV27 and TRBJ1-2; 8 positions agree with TRBD1. This CDR3 region has 13 residues. V shed 7 bases and J 8 bases; nucleotides not matched to a gene: 9. CDR1 is MNHEY, CDR2 SMNVEV, per germline (reference sequence).